The 17 T cell receptor beta chains presented below share a single source sample, sequenced in a study of beta chain features in type 1 diabetes. Expressed TCRB transcripts got sequenced, as all isolated RNA was reverse transcribed. TCRdb keeps only in-frame clones here, not all; method: immunoSEQ multiplex PCR. The table records under 950,000 clones, roughly a sixth of them present only once. Material: naive CD4+ T cells from blood. The receptors were gathered from a woman between 18 and 29 years old in good health.

The chain links TRBV6-5 to TRBJ1-4; possible D gene TRBD1, 6 bases. V was clipped by 6 bases and J by 6 bases, with 14 bases between them. The CDR3 length is 14 residues. Germline CDR1 is MNHEY and CDR2 is SVGAGI. Written as DNA, the CDR3 is TGTGCCAGCAGGCCAGGGGATGTTGATGAAAAACTGTTTTTT. Protein: CASRPGDVDEKLFF.

This clone was counted a few times. The chain employs TRBV6-6 and TRBJ2-7; 7 nucleotides align to TRBD2. The germline V gene has CDR1 MNHNY and CDR2 SVGAGI (reference sequence). J lost 4 bases, V lost 6 bases, and 6 bases had no gene match. The CDR3 contains 13 residues. CDR3 DNA sequence: TGTGCCAGCAGGAGCGGGATTTGGTACGAGCAGTACTTC. Its translation: CASRSGIWYEQYF.

About this clone itself: This CDR3 is also generated by other DNA sequences in the sample. The gene calls are TRBV28 and TRBJ1-2; 8 nucleotides line up with TRBD1. The CDR3 sequence is 12 residues long. J was trimmed by 4 bases and V by 6 bases; bases with no gene match: 1. Germline V CDR1 and CDR2: MDHEN, SYDVKM. This CDR3 reads CASRGTGYGYTF. DNA for the CDR3: TGTGCCAGCAGGGGGACAGGCTATGGCTACACCTTC.

The V and J genes are TRBV18 and TRBJ2-3; TRBD1 agrees at 10 bases. The V gene end was trimmed by 1 base and the J gene end by 1 base; junction bases not matched to a gene: 8. The length of the CDR3 is 18 residues. Germline-derived CDR1 and CDR2 are KGHSH and LQKENI. The CDR3 reads CASSPRPGTGARTDTQYF. In DNA form, the CDR3 reads TGTGCCAGCTCACCACGGCCCGGGACAGGGGCCCGCACAGATACGCAGTATTTT.

In this sample, this clone turned up a few times. J is TRBJ2-7 and V is TRBV5-1; D may be TRBD1 (5 bases). V lost 1 base, J lost 0 bases, and 11 bases lay in between. Germline CDR1 SGHRS, CDR2 YFSETQ. This CDR3 is 15 amino acids long. The CDR3 sequence: CASSLLQGASYEQYF. In DNA form, the CDR3 reads TGCGCCAGCAGCTTGCTCCAGGGCGCCTCCTACGAGCAGTACTTC.

This clone was observed many times. Different DNA sequences within this sample yield the same CDR3. The chain couples TRBV19 to TRBJ2-1, with D hard to call. V lost 6 bases and J lost 4, with 4 bases in between. CDR1 is LNHDA and CDR2 is SQIVND in the germline V gene (reference sequence). CDR3 length: 11 residues. The CDR3: CASSRYNEQFF. The CDR3 DNA reads TGTGCCAGTAGCAGATACAATGAGCAGTTCTTC.

CDR3 region: CASRLTENTEAFF. CDR3 coding DNA: TGTGCCAGCAGATTAACAGAGAACACTGAAGCTTTCTTT. The rearrangement links TRBV2 to TRBJ1-1; no clear D gene. The CDR3 runs 13 residues. Trimming left V 6 bases short and J 1 base short, with 9 bases between. The V gene's germline CDR1 is SNHLY and CDR2 FYNNEI.

This clone was observed a few times. Distinct nucleotide sequences in the sample also encode this CDR3. This sequence joins TRBV18 and TRBJ2-3; possible D gene TRBD1, 6 bases. CDR3 length: 13 amino acids. From germline, CDR1 is KGHSH and CDR2 LQKENI. Trimming left V 3 bases short and J 4 bases short, with 8 bases between. The CDR3 DNA follows: TGTGCCAGCTCACCGTCAGGGGCAGATACGCAGTATTTT. Its translation is CASSPSGADTQYF.

This clone occurred a few times. This chain connects TRBV19 to TRBJ1-2; unclear D gene. CDR1 and CDR2 (germline): LNHDA, SQIVND (reference sequence). Trimming shortened V by 2 bases and J by 7 bases, and 11 bases separated the two germline ends. The length of the CDR3 is 13 residues. The CDR3 nucleotides read TGTGCCAGTAGTATACGTGGCGCCGCTGGCTACACCTTC. It codes for CASSIRGAAGYTF.

This clone was picked up a small number of times. This chain joins TRBV28 and TRBJ2-6, with D unresolved. The ends were cut back, 3 bases at V and 0 bases at J, with 3 bases in the middle. The germline gives CDR1 MDHEN, CDR2 SYDVKM. The CDR3 runs 14 residues. The CDR3 spells CASSFLSGANVLTF. For the CDR3, the DNA is TGTGCCAGCAGTTTTCTCTCTGGGGCCAACGTCCTGACTTTC.

This clone was seen more than once but under ten times. This sequence joins TRBV2 and TRBJ2-1; TRBD2 might be the D (5 bases). V shed 2 bases and J shed 4 bases, with 15 bases lying between them. This CDR3 comprises 16 residues. The germline V gene encodes CDR1 SNHLY and CDR2 FYNNEI. This CDR3 reads CASSEFSLAAYNEQFF. CDR3 nucleotide sequence: TGTGCCAGCAGTGAATTTAGTCTAGCTGCATACAATGAGCAGTTCTTC.

In this sample, this clone turned up a few times. The CDR3 loop is CASSPQSEEYGYTF. CDR3 in DNA: TGTGCCAGCTCACCACAATCGGAGGAGTATGGCTACACCTTC. V gene TRBV18 combines with J gene TRBJ1-2; D is ambiguous. Germline-derived CDR1 and CDR2 are KGHSH and LQKENI. Trimming pared 1 base from V and 5 bases from J, leaving 11 bases between. This CDR3 region has 14 residues.

The CDR3 reads CASSPDRAYEQYF. Here the CDR3 DNA reads TGCGCCAGCAGCCCGGACCGAGCCTACGAGCAGTACTTC. V is TRBV5-1 and J is TRBJ2-7; no definite D call. CDR1 and CDR2 (germline): SGHRS, YFSETQ. The CDR3 runs to 13 residues. Trimming cost V 4 bases and J 2 bases, with 10 bases left between them.

This clone has only a few counts. V gene TRBV18 combines with J gene TRBJ1-3, with D tentatively TRBD1 (5 bases). Trimming cost V 3 bases and J 7 bases, with 19 bases left between them. The CDR3 consists of 16 residues. Germline CDR1 is KGHSH and CDR2 is LQKENI. CDR3 sequence reads: CASSPSGTMSRNTIYF. CDR3 sequence (DNA): TGTGCCAGCTCACCCTCCGGGACTATGAGTCGGAACACCATATATTTT.

Turning to this clone: At one end, the junction sequence differs from germline, possibly due to a read error. The chain has TRBV6-1 and TRBJ1-3; perhaps TRBD1 as D (5 bases). The CDR3 has 16 residues. The germline gives CDR1 MNHNS, CDR2 SASEGT. CDR3 in amino acids: CASREAAGGSGNTIYF. The CDR3 DNA follows: TGTGCCAGCAGAGAAGCTGCGGGGGGCTCTGGAAACACCATATATTTT.

This clone came up a few times. The chain carries TRBV7-9 and TRBJ1-4; D is perhaps TRBD1 (6 bases). This CDR3 is built from 15 residues. Germline lookup yields CDR1 SEHNR and CDR2 FQNEAQ (reference sequence). V lost 4 bases and J lost 5, with 14 bases in between. The CDR3 sequence is CASSSGAGTNEKLFF. The CDR3 DNA sequence: TGTGCCAGCAGCTCAGGGGCAGGGACCAATGAAAAACTGTTTTTT.

This clone has only a few counts. The CDR3 DNA follows: TGTGCCAGCAGCTTAGAAAGGGTCAGTCCCTACGAGCAGTACTTC. Translating it yields CASSLERVSPYEQYF. This chain joins TRBV7-9 and TRBJ2-7; unclear D gene. There are 15 residues in the CDR3. Germline V gives CDR1 SEHNR, CDR2 FQNEAQ (reference sequence). V was clipped by 1 base and J by 2 bases, with 12 bases between them.